This T cell receptor (beta chain) comes out of a study of T cells after yellow fever vaccination. The study, taken as a whole, reports: There was a possibility that FACS-sorted repertoires contained abundant clonotypes contaminating from the bulk population. Detected again after the booster were most primary-vaccination clones, at almost 97% CD4 and nearly 90% CD8. A faster peak, day 5 versus 15, was reached by the weaker secondary response.

Concerning this clonotype itself: Its antigen remains unknown.

The length of the CDR3 is 11 residues. Trimming removed 2 bases at V and 11 bases at J, with 10 bases between. Germline CDR1 is SGHRS and CDR2 is YFSETQ. In TCRdb, the 5' RACE reads were re-called with MiXCR into one record per CDR3 protein. The table records about 630,000 distinct CDR3 sequences, more than 9% of them present only once. The source is a man aged 25 to 40 who received the YFV17D yellow fever vaccine. The chain links TRBV5-1 to TRBJ1-1; D is perhaps TRBD1 (5 bases). The starting material was PBMCs, obtained on the day of the yellow fever booster vaccination. CDR3 sequence (DNA): TGCGCCAGCAGCTTCGGTGAGGGGGCTTTCTTT. This sequence encodes CASSFGEGAFF.